The entry below describes one TCR beta chain. Its antigen is not known. The data originate from a study of vaccination effects on CD4 cells after COVID-19. About the study: As their vaccination, participants received two doses of either BNT162b2 or mRNA-1273.

Study results and caveats: Healthy vaccinees showed cross-reactivity with common cold coronaviruses in only 1 of 255 vaccine-induced clones.

Sequencing used immunoSEQ multiplex PCR; TCRdb keeps in-frame clones, though not all of them. This sample has tens of thousands of clones, with about four fifths found just once. With the ViraFEST assay, the study expanded antigen-specific CD4+ T cells using viral peptide pools, then sequenced them. Subsequent to about 10 days of culture, CD4+ T cells were isolated. People in the vaccine group had not been infected with SARS-CoV-2 before, and their nucleocapsid antibodies were negative. Half the medium was swapped for IL-2 medium on days 3 and 7. The TCR comes from a human donor who received a COVID-19 vaccine. Material: CD4+ T cells from PBMCs cultured with SARS-CoV-2 spike peptides, obtained before COVID-19 vaccination.

The CDR3 DNA is TGTGCCAGCAGTTTAGTCTGGGATCAGCCCCAGCATTTT. It translates to CASSLVWDQPQHF. The rearrangement joins TRBV27 to TRBJ1-5; D is ambiguous. The germline CDR1 and CDR2 sequences are MNHEY and SMNVEV (reference sequence). V was clipped by 2 bases and J by 5 bases, with 7 bases between them. CDR3 length: 13 amino acids.